This T cell receptor beta chain was observed in a study of vaccination and CD4 T cells after COVID-19. The overall study: Cellular stimulation was performed using overlapping spike peptides derived from SARS-CoV-2, HCoV-NL63, HCoV-OC43 and HCoV-229E. A CEFX pool, an HIV-1 Nef pool, or no peptide went to control cultures.

The assay that was used to sequence DNA from cultured CD4+ T cells was the Oncomine TCR Beta short-read assay. TCRdb recomputed calls from the PCR reads with MiXCR, one row per CDR3 protein. The sample yields around 6,100 distinct CDR3 sequences, about 50% seen once. Remarks on this clonotype: Its matching antigen is unknown.

Indicated treatment: approximately nine-day PBMC culture with coronavirus spike peptide pools or control peptides (ViraFEST assay). The unexposed donor's CD4+ T cells were collected before the COVID-19 pandemic (2011-2018). The sample taken for sequencing was CD4+ T cells from blood, cultured in vitro. The origin of this receptor is a human donor in good health.

CDR3 DNA: TGTGCCAGCAGTTACATCGGTCAGCCCCAGCATTTT. Its translation is CASSYIGQPQHF. The rearrangement joins TRBV6-2 or TRBV6-3 to TRBJ1-5, with D unclear. V was cut by 2 bases and J by 6 bases, with 5 bases left in between. This CDR3 spans 12 amino acids. Germline loops: CDR1 MNHEY, CDR2 SVGEGT.